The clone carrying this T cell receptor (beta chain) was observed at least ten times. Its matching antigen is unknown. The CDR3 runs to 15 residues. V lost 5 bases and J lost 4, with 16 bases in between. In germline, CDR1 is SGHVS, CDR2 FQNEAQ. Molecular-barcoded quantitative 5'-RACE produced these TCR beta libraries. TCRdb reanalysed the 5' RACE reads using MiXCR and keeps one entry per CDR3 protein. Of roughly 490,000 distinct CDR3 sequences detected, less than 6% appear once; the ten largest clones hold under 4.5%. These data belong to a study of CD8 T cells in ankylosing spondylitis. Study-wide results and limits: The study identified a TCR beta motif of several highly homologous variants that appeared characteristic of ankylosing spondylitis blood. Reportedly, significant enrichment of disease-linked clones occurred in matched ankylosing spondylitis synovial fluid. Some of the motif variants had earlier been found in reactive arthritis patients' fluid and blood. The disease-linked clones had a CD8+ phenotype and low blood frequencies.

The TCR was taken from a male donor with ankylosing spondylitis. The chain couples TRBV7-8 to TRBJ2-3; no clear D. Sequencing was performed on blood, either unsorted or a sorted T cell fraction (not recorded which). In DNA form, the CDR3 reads TGTGCCAGCAGCCCAGAGGCCCGGCGGTCAGATACGCAGTATTTT. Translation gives CASSPEARRSDTQYF.